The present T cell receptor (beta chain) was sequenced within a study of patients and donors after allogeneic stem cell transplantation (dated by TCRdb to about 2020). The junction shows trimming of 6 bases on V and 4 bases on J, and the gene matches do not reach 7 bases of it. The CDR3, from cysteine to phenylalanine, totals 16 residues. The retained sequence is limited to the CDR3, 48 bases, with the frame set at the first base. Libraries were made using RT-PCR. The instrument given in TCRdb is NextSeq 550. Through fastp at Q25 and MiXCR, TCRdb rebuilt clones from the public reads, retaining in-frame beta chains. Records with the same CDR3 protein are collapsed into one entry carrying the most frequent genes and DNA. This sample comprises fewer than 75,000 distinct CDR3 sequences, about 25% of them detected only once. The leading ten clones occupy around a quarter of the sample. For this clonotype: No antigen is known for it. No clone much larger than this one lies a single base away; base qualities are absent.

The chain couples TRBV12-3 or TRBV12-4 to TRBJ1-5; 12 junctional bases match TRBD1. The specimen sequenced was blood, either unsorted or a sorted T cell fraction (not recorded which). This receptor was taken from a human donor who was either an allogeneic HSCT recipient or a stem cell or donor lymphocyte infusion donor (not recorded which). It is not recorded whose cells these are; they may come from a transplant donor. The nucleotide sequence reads TGTGCCAGCAGCCCCGGGGGACAGGGGGCAAATCAGCCCCAGCATTTT. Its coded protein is CASSPGGQGANQPQHF.